This TCR beta chain is from a study of blood T cell repertoires in COVID-19. About the research overall: Whether acute or convalescent, the COVID-19 samples came from the United States, Italy and Spain.

Per the authors' pipeline: Nucleated cell counts were estimated from reference gene primer amplification. Produced via immunoSEQ multiplex PCR; TCRdb's table is partial and in-frame only. D and trimming come from the DNA, and the V and J calls and clone size come from that table. The sample lists some 250,000 clones, approximately 90% occurring once. Cohort allocation depended upon clinical history that participants reported. The trim removed 3 bases at V and 6 bases at J, leaving 5 bases unmatched. CDR3 length equals 13 residues. In germline, CDR1 is DFQATT, CDR2 SNEGSKA (reference sequence). The genes are TRBV20-1 and TRBJ1-2, with TRBD1 identical over 9 bases. Sequenced material: PBMCs or T cells enriched from blood (not recorded which). This sequence originates from a woman aged 40 to 50 with acute COVID-19. The CDR3 DNA sequence: TGCAGTGCTAGTTTACAGGGGGCGGATGGCTACACCTTC. Its translation is CSASLQGADGYTF.